This TCR beta chain appears in the sequencing data of a study of shared clonotypes between healthy human individuals. This was a deep-level run. Sorted subsets were amplified in replicate PCRs using approximately 0.2 ug DNA, 30,000 to 35,000 T cell genomes. The protocol was immunoSEQ multiplex PCR, while the TCRdb copy is restricted to in-frame clones and leaves out a portion. The sample includes roughly 2 million clones, roughly 95% of them seen just once. Trimming cost V 3 bases and J 3 bases, with 8 bases left between them. Germline CDR1 and CDR2: SGHNT and YENEEA. The CDR3 loop spans 13 amino acids. Splitting the CD4+ cells yielded a CD45RA+ naive subset and a CD45RA-negative memory subset.

The gene calls are TRBV11-3 and TRBJ1-1; no definite D call. This receptor was obtained from a man between 18 and 35 years old in good health. The sample was naive CD4+ T cells sorted from blood. Indicated subset: CD45RA+ positively selected. Written as DNA, the CDR3 is TGTGCCAGCAGCTTCCTGGCTGACACTGAAGCTTTCTTT. Amino acids: CASSFLADTEAFF.